Here is one T cell receptor beta chain with its context. These data come from a study of Graves' ophthalmopathy and Graves' hyperthyroidism. RNA transcripts yielded amplified TCR beta CDR3 regions. First-round RT-PCR employed HTBI primers, with a second-round multiplex PCR after it. A single record per CDR3 protein comes from TCRdb applying MiXCR to the multiplex PCR reads. The sample lists 170,000 or so distinct CDR3 sequences, roughly 37% seen once, with roughly 6% in the top ten. CDR3 length: 16 residues. CDR1 and CDR2 from the germline V gene are MNHEY and SVGAGI. The V end was cut by 3 bases, the J end by 0 bases, with 12 bases between.

The sequencing sample was made of peripheral blood. The receptor comes from a middle-aged woman with Graves' ophthalmopathy. The J gene is TRBJ2-4, the V gene TRBV6-5, with a tentative D call TRBD2 (6 bases). CDR3 protein: CASSYMGGQAKNIQYF. DNA for the CDR3: TGTGCCAGCAGTTATATGGGAGGCCAAGCCAAAAACATTCAGTACTTC.